This is a list of T cell receptor beta chains from one sample in a study of T cell responses to AZD1222 COVID-19 vaccine. Here immunoSEQ multiplex PCR was the method, and the copy in TCRdb shows in-frame clones only, minus some. Among some 170,000 clones, about 90% were seen once, and the ten largest hold about 4%. Sequenced material: peripheral blood, taken on day 0 of MenACWY control vaccination. Receptors were obtained from an adult in good health. Each CDR3 is given with its conserved first and last residue. D genes are given only for firm matches. Size values are once, few and many counts, or a class for expanded clones, and some rows have none.

>TRBV7-9|-|-|TRBJ2-5
TGTGCCAGCAGCTTAAGTGGGGAAGAGACCCAGTACTTC
CASSLSGEETQYF
>TRBV6-1|-|TRBD1|TRBJ2-7
TGTGCCAGCAGTGAATTCGAGGGGGCCGAGCAGTACTTC
CASSEFEGAEQYF
>TRBV4-3|once|-|TRBJ2-2
TGCGCCAGCAGCCAATCCGCGCGCGGGGAGCTGTTTTTT
CASSQSARGELFF
>TRBV29-1|-|-|TRBJ1-1
TGCAGCTCCGGGACACTGCCGAACACTGAAGCTTTCTTT
CSSGTLPNTEAFF
>TRBV10-3|-|TRBD2|TRBJ2-7
TGTGCCATCAGTGGTGGACTAGCGGGAGTCCACGAGCAGTACTTC
CAISGGLAGVHEQYF
>TRBV30|-|-|TRBJ1-1
TGTGCCTATACGTCGGGTCGGAACACTGAAGCTTTCTTT
CAYTSGRNTEAFF
>TRBV27|-|-|TRBJ2-1
TGTGCCAGCAGTTTAAGCCCTCGTAATGAGCAGTTCTTC
CASSLSPRNEQFF
>TRBV4-1|-|-|TRBJ1-3
TGCGCCAGCAGCCAAGTTCAGTGGTCCGGACACCACTCTGGAAACACCATATATTTT
CASSQVQWSGHHSGNTIYF
>TRBV2|-|-|TRBJ2-1
TGTGCCAGCAGGAAGGCCCAGGGAAAGTTCTTC
CASRKAQGKFF
>TRBV7-8|-|-|TRBJ2-7
TGTGCCAGCAGCTTAGATAAAACGATTGCATCGTCCTACGAGCAGTACTTC
CASSLDKTIASSYEQYF
>TRBV30|-|TRBD2|TRBJ2-3
TGTGCCTGGAGTACAGAACTAGCGCGCACAGATACGCAGTATTTT
CAWSTELARTDTQYF
>TRBV11-1|-|TRBD2|TRBJ2-1
TGTGCCAGCAGCTTACGGGCTAGCGGGTTTAATGAGCAGTTCTTC
CASSLRASGFNEQFF
>TRBV10-3|-|-|TRBJ1-1
TGTGCCATCAGTGAGAGGACGGGGAACACTGAAGCTTTCTTT
CAISERTGNTEAFF
>TRBV11-3|-|-|TRBJ1-1
TGTGCCAGCAGCTTACGAGGTAGTACTGAAGCTTTCTTT
CASSLRGSTEAFF
>TRBV7-2|-|-|TRBJ1-1
TGTGCCAGCAGCTTAGGGCGGGGATTTGGGGAAGCTTTCTTT
CASSLGRGFGEAFF
>TRBV5-1|-|-|TRBJ1-5
TGCGCCAGCAGCTTGGAGGGAGCCAATCAGCCCCAGCATTTT
CASSLEGANQPQHF
>TRBV4-1|-|TRBD1|TRBJ2-3
TGCGCCAGCAGCCAAGATCTGGGTGGGGGACAGTTCTCTAGCACAGATACGCAGTATTTT
CASSQDLGGGQFSSTDTQYF
>TRBV21-1|-|-|TRBJ2-2
TGTGCCAGCAGTGGGGGGACAGGGGGAACGTCCGGGGAGCTGTTTTTT
CASSGGTGGTSGELFF
>TRBV27|once|TRBD1|TRBJ2-7
TGTGCCAGCAGTTTAGGCGACAGGGTTAGCGAGCAGTACTTC
CASSLGDRVSEQYF
>TRBV6-6|-|-|TRBJ2-7
TGTGCCAGCAGTCCTACCTTTGGCGAGGCTTACGAGCAGTACTTC
CASSPTFGEAYEQYF
>TRBV5-5|-|TRBD1|TRBJ2-7
TGTGCCAGCAGCTTGGATGGGTCGACAGGGGAGCAGTACTTC
CASSLDGSTGEQYF
>TRBV7-6|-|-|TRBJ2-2
TGTGCCAGCAGCTTAGTGGGAGCGGCCACCGGGGAGCTGTTTTTT
CASSLVGAATGELFF
>TRBV7-2|-|TRBD2|TRBJ2-5
TGTGCCAGCAGCTTAGGGGGTAGCGGGCCCAAAGATTGGACCCAGTACTTC
CASSLGGSGPKDWTQYF
>TRBV5-6|-|-|TRBJ1-5
TGTGCCAGCAGCTTTGGGAGGGATCAGCCCCAGCATTTT
CASSFGRDQPQHF
>TRBV9|once|TRBD1|TRBJ1-5
TGTGCCAGCAGCCAGGGACAGGGGCCTCAGCCCCAGCATTTT
CASSQGQGPQPQHF
>TRBV6-5|-|-|TRBJ2-2
TGTGCCAGCAGTTACCGGTTCGGAGCCGGGGAGCTGTTTTTT
CASSYRFGAGELFF
>TRBV19|-|TRBD2|TRBJ2-1
TGTGCCAGTAGTACCCCACGGACTAGCGGGAGCTCCTACAATGAGCAGTTCTTC
CASSTPRTSGSSYNEQFF
>TRBV14|-|-|TRBJ2-7
TGTGCCAGCAGCCCGGACTCGGGACGGGCCTACGAGCAGTACTTC
CASSPDSGRAYEQYF
>TRBV4-1|-|-|TRBJ1-2
TGCGCCAGCAGCCAAGGGACAGATGGCTACACCTTC
CASSQGTDGYTF
>TRBV27|-|-|TRBJ2-3
-
CASSILGTSSTDTQYF
>TRBV5-1|-|-|TRBJ1-2
TGCGCCAGCAGCGGAACAGGGAACTATGGCTACACCTTC
CASSGTGNYGYTF
>TRBV27|-|-|TRBJ1-5
TGTGCCAGCAGTCCCCGTTGGGGGAGCAATCAGCCCCAGCATTTT
CASSPRWGSNQPQHF
>TRBV27|-|-|TRBJ1-4
TGTGCCAGCAGTCCCTGGGGGGGTGGGGTAGAACTGTTTTTT
CASSPWGGGVELFF
>TRBV19|-|-|TRBJ2-1
TGTGCCACCGGAACCCCCCCGGTAGATGAGCAGTTCTTC
CATGTPPVDEQFF
>TRBV5-5|-|-|TRBJ2-1
TGTGCCAGCAGCCTACGGCGTGACAGCGTTTACAATGAGCAGTTCTTC
CASSLRRDSVYNEQFF
>TRBV7-3|-|TRBD2|TRBJ2-1
TGTGCCAGCAGCTTAGAGAGACTAGCAGTTAATGAGCAGTTCTTC
CASSLERLAVNEQFF
>TRBV29-1|-|TRBD1|TRBJ1-1
TGCAGCCCACGACAGGGGGCCGGCACTGAAGCTTTCTTT
CSPRQGAGTEAFF
>TRBV6-5|-|TRBD2|TRBJ2-5
TGTGCCAGCAGTCGACTAGCGGGAGGGGCGACCCAGTACTTC
CASSRLAGGATQYF
>TRBV30|-|TRBD2|TRBJ2-1
TGTGCCTGGGCCCTCCGGGACAGCGGGAGGGGCAATGAGCAGTTCTTC
CAWALRDSGRGNEQFF
>TRBV5-1|-|TRBD1|TRBJ1-1
TGCGCCAGCAGCTCGGGACAGGGGATGAACACTGAAGCTTTCTTT
CASSSGQGMNTEAFF
>TRBV7-2|few|TRBD2|TRBJ2-7
TGTGCCAGCAGCTTCGGTACCGGGACTAGACAAACCTACGAGCAGTACTTC
CASSFGTGTRQTYEQYF
>TRBV30|-|-|TRBJ1-6
TGTGCCTGGAGGAACAGTGGTAATTCACCCCTCCACTTT
CAWRNSGNSPLHF
>TRBV27|-|-|TRBJ1-4
TGTGCCAGCAGTTGGAACAGATTCAAAGAAAAACTGTTTTTT
CASSWNRFKEKLFF
>TRBV28|-|-|TRBJ2-6
TGTGCCAGCAGTTTAGGGGGGAGGCGTCTCCCTGGGGCCAACGTCCTGACTTTC
CASSLGGRRLPGANVLTF
>TRBV9|once|TRBD2|TRBJ2-1
TGTGCCAGCAGCGTAGACCCCGCACTAGCGGCAGACGCCTACAATGAGCAGTTCTTC
CASSVDPALAADAYNEQFF
>TRBV5-1|once|TRBD1|TRBJ1-1
TGCGCCAGCAGCTTGGGGGGACAGAGTTACACTGAAGCTTTCTTT
CASSLGGQSYTEAFF
>TRBV19|-|-|TRBJ2-2
TGTGCCAGCAGCTTATCGGGACGGGAGCTGTTTTTT
CASSLSGRELFF
>TRBV5-1|-|-|TRBJ1-6
TGCGCCAGCACCTTCTCTGCGTCCTATAATTCACCCCTCCACTTT
CASTFSASYNSPLHF
>TRBV15|-|TRBD2|TRBJ2-1
TGTGCCACCAGCAGAGACACGGGACTACATTACAATGAGCAGTTCTTC
CATSRDTGLHYNEQFF
>TRBV6-1|-|-|TRBJ1-4
TGTGCCAGCAGTGAAATGGTAGGATTCAATGAAAAACTGTTTTTT
CASSEMVGFNEKLFF
>TRBV2|-|-|TRBJ1-4
TGTGCCAGCGCTAGGACAGATCGTGAAAAACTGTTTTTT
CASARTDREKLFF
>TRBV9|-|-|TRBJ1-5
TGTGCCAGCAGCGTGACCGGGACGGGCAATCAGCCCCAGCATTTT
CASSVTGTGNQPQHF
>TRBV5-1|-|TRBD1|TRBJ1-3
TGCGCCAGCAGCCGTGAGGGACAGGGGGTTGGAAACACCATATATTTT
CASSREGQGVGNTIYF